What follows are 14 T cell receptor beta chains derived from one specimen sequenced in a study of identical twins. Each CDR3 protein is one row after TCRdb ran MiXCR on the 5' RACE reads. The sample yields 350,000 to 500,000 distinct CDR3 sequences, less than 20% seen once. Sequencing input: naive T cells sorted from blood. Receptors originate from a man aged 50-59 years in good health.

This clonotype was detected ten times or more. The chain has TRBV6-1 and TRBJ2-2; the D call may be TRBD1 or TRBD2 (5 bases each). The germline V and J ends were trimmed by 6 bases and 2 bases, with 16 bases remaining between them. In germline, CDR1 is MNHNS, CDR2 SASEGT. The CDR3 spans 16 residues. Written as DNA, the CDR3 is TGTGCCAGCAGCCTCGCCGGGGCAGAAAACACCGGGGAGCTGTTTTTT. Amino acid sequence: CASSLAGAENTGELFF.

The chain uses TRBV28 and TRBJ2-2, with 12 bases lining up with TRBD2. Per germline, CDR1 MDHEN and CDR2 SYDVKM. V lost 8 bases, J lost 7 bases, and 8 bases stayed unmatched. This CDR3 is built from 15 residues. DNA of the CDR3: TGTGCCAGCTGGACCCTAGCGGGAGGGGTCGGGGAGCTGTTTTTT. Translation gives CASWTLAGGVGELFF.

J is TRBJ2-7 and V is TRBV12-3 or TRBV12-4; TRBD1 matches 7 bases. Unmatched junction bases numbered 5, after V lost 6 bases and J lost 0 bases. The CDR3 contains 14 residues. The CDR3 is CASSPGQVSYEQYF. CDR3 DNA: TGTGCCAGCAGCCCAGGACAGGTCTCCTACGAGCAGTACTTC.

This clonotype was detected a few times. The J gene is TRBJ1-2, the V gene TRBV7-2; 8 bases are a match to TRBD1. There are 15 residues in the CDR3. CDR1 SGHTA and CDR2 FQGNSA come from the germline V gene. V lost 4 bases to trimming and J lost 4 bases; unmatched junction nucleotides: 8. The CDR3 region is CASSSTGTGAYGYTF. CDR3 DNA sequence: TGTGCCAGCAGCTCAACCGGGACAGGAGCCTATGGCTACACCTTC.

V usage is TRBV3-1 and J usage is TRBJ1-1; perhaps TRBD1 as D (6 bases). This CDR3 comprises 14 residues. V shed 4 bases and J shed 1 base, with 10 bases lying between them. Per germline, CDR1 LGHDT and CDR2 YNNKEL (reference sequence). The CDR3 protein is CASSRGTSNTEAFF. The CDR3 bases are TGTGCCAGCAGCCGAGGGACATCGAACACTGAAGCTTTCTTT.

As for this clonotype: One end of the junction is discordant with germline, which a read error may explain. J is TRBJ1-2 and V is TRBV7-2; no firm D call. The germline CDR1 and CDR2 sequences are SGHTA and FQGNSA. The CDR3 loop spans 16 amino acids. The CDR3 loop reads CASTEGSTGSNYGCTF. Written as DNA, the CDR3 is TGTGCCAGCACCGAAGGAAGCACGGGGTCTAACTATGGCTGCACCTTC.

The sample holds a few counts of this clonotype. A much larger clonotype is one base distant, so this may be a read error. The DNA for the CDR3 is TGTGCCACCAGCAGCCACAATGAGCAGTTCTTC. Translated, it gives CATSSHNEQFF. The gene calls are TRBV15 and TRBJ2-1; D is unclear. The length of the CDR3 is 11 residues. Germline-derived CDR1 and CDR2 are LNHNV and YYDKDF (reference sequence). V was cut by 3 bases and J by 5 bases, with 2 bases left in between.

Only a few counts were recorded for this clonotype. The rearrangement joins TRBV20-1 to TRBJ2-7, with 11 bases identical to TRBD1. This CDR3 comprises 16 residues. The V gene's germline CDR1 is DFQATT and CDR2 SNEGSKA (reference sequence). V lost 2 bases, J lost 9 bases, and 15 bases stayed unmatched. For the CDR3, the DNA is TGCAGTGCTAGATCCGACGAAGGACAGGGGGCCGCCGGGCAGTACTTC. Its protein is CSARSDEGQGAAGQYF.

This chain joins TRBV4-3 and TRBJ2-7, with no clear D. The CDR3 length is 16 residues. Trimming took off 0 bases at V and 3 bases at J, with 15 bases between the two ends. The germline gives CDR1 LGHNA, CDR2 YSLEER. The CDR3, as DNA: TGCGCCAGCAGCCAAGAGACGACCCAGGTGGGCTACGAGCAGTACTTC. The encoded protein is CASSQETTQVGYEQYF.

This clonotype was counted a few times. The chain uses TRBV6-5 and TRBJ2-1, with TRBD2 identical over 16 bases. The V gene end was trimmed by 0 bases and the J gene end by 6 bases; junction bases not matched to a gene: 8. This CDR3 region has 19 residues. The germline gives CDR1 MNHEY, CDR2 SVGAGI. The CDR3 nucleotides are TGTGCCAGCAGTTACTCTCCGGGACTAGCGGGGGGGACCCCCAATGAGCAGTTCTTC. As protein: CASSYSPGLAGGTPNEQFF.

V usage is TRBV7-9 and J usage is TRBJ2-6; D is perhaps TRBD2 (6 bases). CDR3 length: 17 amino acids. Deletions cut 6 bases from V and 0 bases from J, with 15 bases between. CDR1 and CDR2 from the germline V gene are SEHNR and FQNEAQ (reference sequence). CDR3 DNA sequence: TGTGCCAGCAGTCCCAAACACGGGAGCTCTGGGGCCAACGTCCTGACTTTC. It codes for CASSPKHGSSGANVLTF.

The chain links TRBV12-3 or TRBV12-4 to TRBJ2-1; TRBD2 agrees at 14 bases. V lost 4 bases and J lost 5; bases outside the gene matches: 7. The CDR3 runs 17 residues. For the CDR3, the DNA is TGTGCCAGCAGTTCAGGACTAGCGGGAGGCCCGGACAATGAGCAGTTCTTC. Protein: CASSSGLAGGPDNEQFF.

This clonotype was recorded a few times. The gene calls are TRBV2 and TRBJ2-5, with 8 bases fitting TRBD2. Unmatched junction bases numbered 13, after V lost 5 bases and J lost 2 bases. CDR3 length equals 17 residues. Looked up from germline, CDR1 is SNHLY and CDR2 is FYNNEI. In nucleotides, the CDR3 is TGTGCCAGCAGTCCCCTCCCTGGGACTAGGGTACAAGAGACCCAGTACTTC. It specifies CASSPLPGTRVQETQYF.

This clonotype appeared a few times. The chain uses TRBV6-1 and TRBJ2-2; D may be TRBD1 (5 bases). V lost 2 bases to trimming and J lost 5 bases, with 15 bases between them. The CDR3 totals 16 residues. In germline, CDR1 is MNHNS, CDR2 SASEGT. CDR3 amino acids: CASSERSIPGTGELFF. Here the CDR3 DNA reads TGTGCCAGCAGTGAAAGGTCGATCCCAGGGACCGGGGAGCTGTTTTTT.